Following are 29 T cell receptor beta chains from one sample sequenced in a study of T cells in Graves' hyperthyroidism and ophthalmopathy. From RNA transcripts, TCR beta CDR3 regions were amplified. HTBI primers were used for first-round RT-PCR of the TCR CDR3. TCRdb passed the multiplex PCR reads through MiXCR, listing each CDR3 protein once. The sample includes around 350,000 distinct CDR3 sequences, 12% to 15% seen only once; the top ten take 15% to 20%. Source material: blood. Source of these receptors: a woman in her sixties or seventies with Graves' ophthalmopathy.

This clonotype was seen a handful of times. The V call is TRBV10-1, the J call TRBJ2-7; D assignment may be TRBD1 or TRBD2 (5 bases each). The germline V and J ends were trimmed by 4 bases and 4 bases, with 11 bases remaining between them. Per germline, CDR1 WNHNN and CDR2 SYGVQD (reference sequence). This CDR3 comprises 13 residues. This chain's CDR3 is CASSGPGRYEQYF. Here the CDR3 DNA reads TGCGCCAGCAGTGGACCGGGACGGTACGAGCAGTACTTC.

In this sample, this clonotype turned up many times. The chain recombines TRBV20-1 with TRBJ2-7; D unresolved. The CDR3 has 14 residues. Germline assignment: CDR1 DFQATT and CDR2 SNEGSKA (reference sequence). With 4 bases removed from V and 0 bases from J, the gap between germline ends came to 13 bases. This CDR3 is CSATQSVASYEQYF. In nucleotides, the CDR3 is TGCAGTGCTACCCAGAGCGTGGCCTCCTACGAGCAGTACTTC.

To note about this clonotype: One base away lies a much larger clone, so this may be a sequencing read error. V and J are TRBV29-1 and TRBJ2-5; a possible D gene is TRBD2 (6 bases). This CDR3 contains 13 residues. Germline CDR1 reads SQVTM; CDR2 reads ANQGSEA. Trimming took 8 bases from V and 4 from J, leaving 17 bases between them. CDR3 sequence: CSFKRGLRETQYF. In DNA, the CDR3 is TGCAGCTTCAAGAGGGGACTCCGAGAGACCCAGTACTTC.

This clonotype has only a few counts. The chain links TRBV20-1 to TRBJ2-5; possibly TRBD2 for D (6 bases). Germline CDR1 DFQATT, CDR2 SNEGSKA (reference sequence). The CDR3 is made up of 12 amino acids. V was clipped by 5 bases and J by 1 base, with 8 bases between them. The CDR3 DNA sequence: TGCAGTGCTGGGGACTCCCAAGAGACCCAGTACTTC. It translates to CSAGDSQETQYF.

In this sample, this clonotype turned up many times. The rearrangement uses TRBV28 and TRBJ2-1; D is perhaps TRBD2 (5 bases). The CDR3 spans 16 residues. Germline loops: CDR1 MDHEN, CDR2 SYDVKM. V lost 7 bases to trimming and J lost 0 bases, with 16 bases between them. The CDR3 spells CASTPGSGVSYNEQFF. The CDR3 bases are TGTGCCAGCACCCCGGGGAGCGGAGTCTCCTACAATGAGCAGTTCTTC.

The V call is TRBV6-2 or TRBV6-3, the J call TRBJ2-7; no clear D gene. Germline V lookup: CDR1 MNHEY, CDR2 SVGEGT. The V end was cut by 5 bases, the J end by 0 bases, with 11 bases between. The CDR3 has 14 residues. For the CDR3, the DNA is TGTGCCAGCAGTGGCTCGTGGAGCTCCTACGAGCAGTACTTC. It encodes CASSGSWSSYEQYF.

There are a few counts of this clonotype. The chain couples TRBV3-1 to TRBJ2-7; no clear D. The CDR3 is made up of 11 amino acids. Germline CDR1 LGHDT, CDR2 YNNKEL (reference sequence). Trimming stripped 5 bases from V and 4 bases from J, with 6 bases between. The CDR3, as DNA: TGTGCCAGCAGCTTCGCTTACGAGCAGTACTTC. Translation: CASSFAYEQYF.

J is TRBJ2-7 and V is TRBV10-3; 11 bases are shared with TRBD2. The CDR3 has 14 amino acids. Trimming at V came to 4 bases and at J to 2 bases, leaving 1 base not matched to a gene. Germline CDR1 is ENHRY and CDR2 is SYGVKD. The CDR3 bases are TGTGCCATCAGTGGACTAGCGGGAACCTACGAGCAGTACTTC. This codes for CAISGLAGTYEQYF.

The genes are TRBV6-2 or TRBV6-3 and TRBJ1-5; 7 bases fit TRBD1. The CDR3 spans 18 residues. The germline CDR1 and CDR2 sequences are MNHEY and SVGEGT. Trimming took 7 bases from V and 7 from J; bases not matched to a gene: 22. The CDR3 DNA reads TGTGCCAGCACTCGAATTAGCAACAGGGGCAGAATGGAGCAGCCCCAGCATTTT. Translated, it gives CASTRISNRGRMEQPQHF.

This clonotype was counted at least ten times. J is TRBJ1-5 and V is TRBV19; D gene unclear. CDR1 and CDR2 from the germline V gene are LNHDA and SQIVND (reference sequence). The length of the CDR3 is 16 residues. The V end was cut by 3 bases, the J end by 3 bases, with 15 bases between. CDR3 sequence: CASSMLTGSVNQPQHF. CDR3 nucleotide sequence: TGTGCCAGTAGTATGCTTACGGGATCAGTCAATCAGCCCCAGCATTTT.

This clonotype has at least ten counts. The chain carries TRBV30 and TRBJ2-1, with D perhaps TRBD2 (6 bases). CDR1 is GTSNPN, CDR2 SVGIG, per germline (reference sequence). The CDR3 extends over 11 amino acids. The V end lost 3 bases, the J end lost 10 bases, and 10 bases lay between the germline ends. The CDR3 here is CAWSGRTEQFF. CDR3 DNA: TGTGCCTGGAGCGGGAGAACAGAGCAGTTCTTC.

The sample holds many counts of this clonotype. The chain recombines TRBV28 with TRBJ2-7, with 7 bases lining up with TRBD2. The CDR3 runs to 15 residues. Germline values: CDR1 MDHEN, CDR2 SYDVKM. Trimming at V came to 6 bases and at J to 2 bases, leaving 10 bases not matched to a gene. Here the CDR3 reads CASSPQSSGAYEQYF. DNA of the CDR3: TGTGCCAGCAGCCCTCAGTCCAGCGGGGCCTACGAGCAGTACTTC. The variable domain in full, completed from reference TRBV28 and TRBJ2-7, reads DVKVTQSSRYLVKRTGEKVFLECVQDMDHENMFWYRQDPGLGLRLIYFSYDVKMKEKGDIPEGYSVSREKKERFSLILESASTNQTSMYLCASSPQSSGAYEQYFGPGTRLTVT.

On this clonotype itself: This sequence may be a read error, since a much larger clone differs from it by one base. The CDR3 is CASTTLVFGQESQYF. CDR3 nucleotides: TGTGCCAGCACCACCCTTGTATTCGGACAAGAGTCCCAGTACTTC. The chain couples TRBV28 to TRBJ2-5, with TRBD1 as a possible D gene (5 bases). The CDR3 sequence is 15 residues long. CDR1 is MDHEN, CDR2 SYDVKM, per germline.

The chain recombines TRBV20-1 with TRBJ2-7; 16 nucleotides align to TRBD2. Germline loops: CDR1 DFQATT, CDR2 SNEGSKA (reference sequence). CDR3 length: 16 residues. J was trimmed by 2 bases and V by 5 bases; bases with no gene match: 6. The CDR3 coding sequence is TGCAGTGCTGAGGGGACTAGCGGGAGGGAGACCTACGAGCAGTACTTC. Translated: CSAEGTSGRETYEQYF.

The CDR3 DNA reads as TGTGCCACCAGCAGGACTAGCGGGAGCTCCTACAATGAGCAGTTCTTC. Translated, it gives CATSRTSGSSYNEQFF. The chain links TRBV15 to TRBJ2-1, with 12 bases aligning to TRBD2. V trimming: 3 bases; J trimming: 0 bases; junction bases outside the gene matches: 0. This CDR3 region has 16 residues. Germline CDR1 reads LNHNV; CDR2 reads YYDKDF (reference sequence).

There are many counts of this clonotype. The chain joins TRBV24-1 to TRBJ2-5, with 9 bases fitting TRBD1. V lost 4 bases, J lost 3 bases, and 5 bases stayed unmatched. The V gene's germline CDR1 is KGHDR and CDR2 SFDVKD. CDR3 length equals 15 residues. The CDR3 DNA reads TGTGCCACCAGTGACCCGGGACAGGGTAAAGAGACCCAGTACTTC. Translation: CATSDPGQGKETQYF.

The V gene is TRBV19, the J gene TRBJ2-5; D gene ambiguous. This CDR3 has 13 residues. Looked up from germline, CDR1 is LNHDA and CDR2 is SQIVND (reference sequence). Trimming cost V 3 bases and J 6 bases, with 11 bases left between them. The DNA of the CDR3 is TGTGCCAGTAGTATGCTGGGGAAGAAGACCCAGTACTTC. Its translation: CASSMLGKKTQYF.

This clonotype was counted at least ten times. The chain has TRBV27 and TRBJ2-3, with TRBD2 matching 7 bases. The V segment lost 4 bases and the J segment 4 bases; nucleotides outside the gene matches: 14. Germline V gives CDR1 MNHEY, CDR2 SMNVEV (reference sequence). This CDR3 has 17 residues. The CDR3 DNA reads as TGTGCCAGCAGTTCTTACGTCGAACTAGCGTGGGCAGATACGCAGTATTTT. Protein: CASSSYVELAWADTQYF.

The table lists this clonotype with many counts. The J gene is TRBJ1-1, the V gene TRBV6-1; the match to TRBD1 covers 8 bases. The CDR3 spans 15 residues. V was clipped by 8 bases and J by 5 bases; unmatched bases: 13. Germline assignment: CDR1 MNHNS and CDR2 SASEGT. CDR3 nucleotide sequence: TGTGCCAGCCTCCCCGCGGCAGGGGGCAAGACTGAAGCTTTCTTT. Protein: CASLPAAGGKTEAFF.

Notes on this clonotype: At one of its ends the junction is not consistent with the germline gene, which may arise from a read error. The chain joins TRBV11-1 to TRBJ2-3, with 9 positions matching TRBD2. CDR1 SGHAT and CDR2 FQDESV come from the germline V gene (reference sequence). The CDR3 sequence is 15 residues long. As DNA, the CDR3 is TGTACCAGCAGCTTTAGCGGGAGCAGGACAGATACGCAGTATTTT. This gives the protein CTSSFSGSRTDTQYF.

Concerning this clonotype: Being one base from a much bigger clone, this may be a read error. The chain has TRBV28 and TRBJ1-2; 8 positions agree with TRBD1. The germline CDR1 and CDR2 sequences are MDHEN and SYDVKM. The CDR3 spans 16 residues. J lost 6 bases, V lost 8 bases, and 17 bases had no gene match. CDR3 residues: CASGPRQGNKGDGYTF. Here the CDR3 DNA reads TGTGCCAGCGGTCCCAGACAGGGGAATAAAGGCGATGGCTACACCTTC.

This clonotype showed up many times. The J gene is TRBJ1-2, the V gene TRBV4-1; TRBD1 agrees at 10 bases. Germline values: CDR1 MGHRA, CDR2 YSYEKL. J gave up 7 bases and V 3 bases, and 2 bases lay outside the gene matches. The CDR3 is 13 residues long. CDR3 coding DNA: TGCGCCAGCAGCCATGGGACAGGGGCTGGCTACACCTTC. The encoded protein is CASSHGTGAGYTF.

There are many counts of this clonotype. J is TRBJ1-2 and V is TRBV27; 10 bases agree with TRBD1. CDR1 is MNHEY and CDR2 is SMNVEV in the germline V gene (reference sequence). This CDR3 has 15 amino acids. J was trimmed by 3 bases and V by 3 bases; bases with no gene match: 4. The CDR3 region is CASSLGQGSHYGYTF. CDR3 nucleotides: TGTGCCAGCAGTTTGGGACAGGGGTCCCACTATGGCTACACCTTC.

This clonotype was observed many times. The V and J genes are TRBV7-7 and TRBJ2-5; TRBD1 might be the D (6 bases). Trimming took off 4 bases at V and 0 bases at J, with 9 bases between the two ends. Per germline, CDR1 SSHAT and CDR2 FNYEAQ (reference sequence). The CDR3 totals 14 residues. As DNA, the CDR3 is TGTGCCAGCAGCTGGCGACAGGACCAAGAGACCCAGTACTTC. It codes for CASSWRQDQETQYF.

The sample holds many counts of this clonotype. V gene TRBV24-1 combines with J gene TRBJ2-1; weak D call: TRBD2 (7 bases). The V end lost 3 bases, the J end lost 6 bases, and 11 bases lay between the germline ends. This CDR3 has 14 residues. Germline CDR1 is KGHDR and CDR2 is SFDVKD. The CDR3 is CATSDGGAPNEQFF. In DNA form, the CDR3 reads TGTGCCACCAGTGATGGGGGGGCGCCCAATGAGCAGTTCTTC.

This clonotype was counted ten times or more. The chain has TRBV27 and TRBJ2-1; D possibly corresponds to TRBD2 (5 bases). V gave up 1 base and J gave up 8 bases, with 15 bases separating them. This CDR3 is 15 amino acids long. Per the germline V gene, CDR1 is MNHEY and CDR2 is SMNVEV (reference sequence). The CDR3 DNA follows: TGTGCCAGCAGTTTATTAGAGACTAAAAACTATGAGCAGTTCTTC. It is translated as CASSLLETKNYEQFF.

This clonotype occurred many times. The chain recombines TRBV2 with TRBJ2-5; 7 bases align to TRBD2. CDR3 length equals 14 residues. Per the germline V gene, CDR1 is SNHLY and CDR2 is FYNNEI. Trimming removed 8 bases from V and 1 base from J; junction bases left unmatched: 7. This chain's CDR3 is CASGQRGRQETQYF. The CDR3 nucleotides are TGTGCCAGCGGGCAGCGGGGCCGCCAAGAGACCCAGTACTTC.

This clonotype was counted at least ten times. The rearrangement uses TRBV20-1 and TRBJ2-7; 15 nucleotides match TRBD2. CDR3 size: 19 residues. CDR1 and CDR2 (germline): DFQATT, SNEGSKA (reference sequence). Trimming cost V 0 bases and J 2 bases; bases outside gene matches: 11. Written as DNA, the CDR3 is TGCAGTGCTAGAGATGGGTGGACTAGCGGGAGGGCCACCCCCTACGAGCAGTACTTC. It encodes CSARDGWTSGRATPYEQYF.

The V gene is TRBV7-6, the J gene TRBJ1-6, with TRBD1 matching over 9 bases. Looked up from germline, CDR1 is SGHVS and CDR2 is FNYEAQ. This CDR3 has 16 residues. Trimming took 5 bases from V and 9 from J; bases not matched to a gene: 11. The CDR3: CASSPNGQGLGSPLHF. As DNA, the CDR3 is TGTGCCAGCAGCCCGAACGGACAGGGGCTAGGTTCACCCCTCCACTTT.